This T cell receptor (beta chain) was profiled in a study of human T cells and chemical hapten exposure. Overall study context: Small volume differences among pooled libraries mainly caused per-sample TCR yield variation.

Findings and limits, study-wide: Higher patch test scores went with higher counts of PT1 expanded TCRs.

One entry per CDR3 protein, called by TCRdb with MiXCR from the RACE reads. In the table there are 180,000 or so distinct CDR3 sequences, roughly 14% of which are singletons. The time point here: patch test 1, 2 weeks after DPC sensitization. Treatment described: therapeutic diphenylcyclopropenone sensitization with weekly scalp DPC. Blood sampling preceded each patch test application. This CDR3 region has 13 residues. V was shortened by 5 bases and J by 5 bases, with 12 bases between the two germline ends. Germline V gene data show CDR1 as MDHEN and CDR2 as SYDVKM. The count of this clonotype is one. What it binds is not known.

This receptor was identified in a woman aged 25-40 years with alopecia areata. Some clones in this sample may be carry-over from other donors' samples. Source: whole blood, taken in connection with sensitization to the hapten diphenylcyclopropenone (DPC). The chain has TRBV28 and TRBJ1-2; D not certain. The CDR3 sequence is CASSPTIGYGYTF. The CDR3, as DNA: TGTGCCAGCAGTCCTACTATAGGATATGGCTACACCTTC.